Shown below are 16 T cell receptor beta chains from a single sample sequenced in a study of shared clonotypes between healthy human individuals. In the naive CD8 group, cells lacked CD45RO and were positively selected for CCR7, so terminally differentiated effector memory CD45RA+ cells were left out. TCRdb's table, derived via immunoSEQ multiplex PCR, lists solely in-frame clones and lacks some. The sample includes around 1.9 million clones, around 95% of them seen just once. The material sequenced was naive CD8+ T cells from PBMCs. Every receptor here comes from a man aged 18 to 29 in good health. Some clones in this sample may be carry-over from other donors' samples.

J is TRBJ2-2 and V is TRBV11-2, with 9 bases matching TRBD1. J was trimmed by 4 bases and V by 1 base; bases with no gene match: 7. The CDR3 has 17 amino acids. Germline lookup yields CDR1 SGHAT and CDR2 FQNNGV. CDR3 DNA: TGTGCCAGCAGCTTAGTCCGGGACAGGGTAGGCACCGGGGAGCTGTTTTTT. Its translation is CASSLVRDRVGTGELFF.

CDR3 region: CASSVGPGTGNNEQFF. The CDR3 coding sequence is TGTGCCAGCAGCGTAGGACCCGGGACAGGGAACAATGAGCAGTTCTTC. The chain employs TRBV6-4 and TRBJ2-1, with 9 bases identical to TRBD1. The CDR3 length is 16 residues. Germline CDR1 is MRHNA and CDR2 is SNTAGT. V trimming: 6 bases; J trimming: 5 bases; junction bases outside the gene matches: 11.

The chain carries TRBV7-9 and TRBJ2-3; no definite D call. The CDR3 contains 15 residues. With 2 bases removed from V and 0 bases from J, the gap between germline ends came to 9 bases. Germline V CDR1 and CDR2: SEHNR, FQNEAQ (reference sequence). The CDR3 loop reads CASSLRSRSTDTQYF. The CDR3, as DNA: TGTGCCAGCAGCTTAAGGTCTAGGAGCACAGATACGCAGTATTTT.

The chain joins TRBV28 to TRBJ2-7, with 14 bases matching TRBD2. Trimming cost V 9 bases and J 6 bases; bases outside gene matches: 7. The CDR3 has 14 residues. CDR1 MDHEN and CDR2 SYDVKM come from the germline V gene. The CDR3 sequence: CASTGLAGVGEQYF. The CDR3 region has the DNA TGTGCCAGTACGGGACTAGCGGGAGTAGGCGAGCAGTACTTC.

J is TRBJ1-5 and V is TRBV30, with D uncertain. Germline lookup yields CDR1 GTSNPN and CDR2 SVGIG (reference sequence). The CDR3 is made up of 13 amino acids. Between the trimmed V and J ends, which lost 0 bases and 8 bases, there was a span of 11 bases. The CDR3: CAWSVAAGEPQHF. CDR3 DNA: TGTGCCTGGAGTGTAGCCGCCGGGGAGCCCCAGCATTTT. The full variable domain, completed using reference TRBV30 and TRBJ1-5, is SQTIHQWPATLVQPVGSPLSLECTVEGTSNPNLYWYRQAAGRGLQLLFYSVGIGQISSEVPQNLSASRPQDRQFILSSKKLLLSDSGFYLCAWSVAAGEPQHFGDGTRLSIL.

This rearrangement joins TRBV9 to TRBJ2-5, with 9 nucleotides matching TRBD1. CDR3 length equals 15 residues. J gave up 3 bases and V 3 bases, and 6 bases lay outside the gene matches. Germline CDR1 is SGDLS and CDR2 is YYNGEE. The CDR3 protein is CASSAPGQGKETQYF. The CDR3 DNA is TGTGCCAGCAGCGCACCGGGACAGGGAAAAGAGACCCAGTACTTC.

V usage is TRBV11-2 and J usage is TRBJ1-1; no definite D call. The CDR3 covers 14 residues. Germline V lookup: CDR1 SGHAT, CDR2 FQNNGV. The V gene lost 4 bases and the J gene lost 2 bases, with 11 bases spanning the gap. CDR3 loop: CASSSSSGNTEAFF. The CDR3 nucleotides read TGTGCCAGCAGCTCTTCCAGTGGAAACACTGAAGCTTTCTTT. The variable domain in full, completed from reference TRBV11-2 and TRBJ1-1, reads EAGVAQSPRYKIIEKRQSVAFWCNPISGHATLYWYQQILGQGPKLLIQFQNNGVVDDSQLPKDRFSAERLKGVDSTLKIQPAKLEDSAVYLCASSSSSGNTEAFFGQGTRLTVV.

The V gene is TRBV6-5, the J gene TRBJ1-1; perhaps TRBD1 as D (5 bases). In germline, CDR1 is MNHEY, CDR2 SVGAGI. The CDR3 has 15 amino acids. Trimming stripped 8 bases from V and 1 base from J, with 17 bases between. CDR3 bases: TGTGCCAGCCCTCGGGCGGGCAGGGAGAACACTGAAGCTTTCTTT. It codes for CASPRAGRENTEAFF.

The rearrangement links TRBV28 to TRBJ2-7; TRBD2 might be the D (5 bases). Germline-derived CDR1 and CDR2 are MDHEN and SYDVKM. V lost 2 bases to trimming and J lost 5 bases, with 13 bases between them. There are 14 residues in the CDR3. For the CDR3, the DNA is TGTGCCAGCAGTTTACCGGCGGGCAGCGACGAGCAGTACTTC. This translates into CASSLPAGSDEQYF.

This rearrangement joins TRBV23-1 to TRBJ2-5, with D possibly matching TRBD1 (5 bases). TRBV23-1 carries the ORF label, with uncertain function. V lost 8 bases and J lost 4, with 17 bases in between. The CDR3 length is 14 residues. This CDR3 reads CASRPGQGRETQYF. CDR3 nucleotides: TGCGCCAGCCGACCCGGGCAGGGAAGAGAGACCCAGTACTTC.

CDR3 DNA sequence: TGTGCCAGCAGCGGACCTACAGGGGGGGAGACTGAAGCTTTCTTT. Translation gives CASSGPTGGETEAFF. The V gene is TRBV7-9, the J gene TRBJ1-1; TRBD1 matches 8 bases. V shed 5 bases and J 5 bases; nucleotides not matched to a gene: 10. The CDR3 extends over 15 amino acids. Germline V lookup: CDR1 SEHNR, CDR2 FQNEAQ (reference sequence).

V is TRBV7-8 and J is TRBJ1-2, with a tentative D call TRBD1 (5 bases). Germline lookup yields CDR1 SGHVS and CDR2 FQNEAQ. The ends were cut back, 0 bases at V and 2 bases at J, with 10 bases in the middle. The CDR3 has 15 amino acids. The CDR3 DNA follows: TGTGCCAGCAGCTTAGCGGGGGGAGTAAACTATGGCTACACCTTC. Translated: CASSLAGGVNYGYTF.

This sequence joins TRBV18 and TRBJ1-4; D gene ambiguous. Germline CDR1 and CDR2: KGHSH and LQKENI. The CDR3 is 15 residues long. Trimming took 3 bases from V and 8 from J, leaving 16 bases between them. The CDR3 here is CASSPTRGTQEKLFF. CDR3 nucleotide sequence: TGTGCCAGCTCACCCACCCGGGGTACTCAGGAAAAACTGTTTTTT.

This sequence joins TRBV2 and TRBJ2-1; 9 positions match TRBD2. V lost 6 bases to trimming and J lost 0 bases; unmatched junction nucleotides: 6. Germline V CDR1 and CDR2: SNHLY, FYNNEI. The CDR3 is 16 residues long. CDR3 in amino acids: CASRSRLAASYNEQFF. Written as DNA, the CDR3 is TGTGCCAGCAGAAGTCGACTAGCGGCCTCCTACAATGAGCAGTTCTTC.

The chain's CDR3 is CSVGGGPGQYNEQFF. The DNA of the CDR3 is TGCAGCGTTGGAGGGGGCCCGGGACAGTACAATGAGCAGTTCTTC. This chain joins TRBV29-1 and TRBJ2-1; 7 bases match TRBD1. Germline loops: CDR1 SQVTM, CDR2 ANQGSEA. J lost 4 bases, V lost 4 bases, and 10 bases had no gene match. CDR3 size: 15 residues.

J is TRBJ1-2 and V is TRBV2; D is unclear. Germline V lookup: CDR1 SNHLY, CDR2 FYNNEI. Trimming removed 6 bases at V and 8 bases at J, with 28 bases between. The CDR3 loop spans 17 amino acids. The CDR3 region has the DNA TGTGCCAGCAGGGATTCACCCCGAGACACCCGCTTGGGGGGCTACACCTTC. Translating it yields CASRDSPRDTRLGGYTF.